The T cell receptor beta chain under discussion was sequenced for a study of T cell clusters in autoimmune cytopenias. Study summary: The median distinct TRB clonotype count was about 2,000 per sample, from a median approximately 52,000 reads. Study conclusions and caveats: Compared with active autoimmune hepatitis patients, healthy donors showed about 2.7-fold more exclusive TRB clusters. TRB repertoire shifts in secondary cytopenia and chronic lymphocytic leukemia mostly reflected lymphoma, not autoimmunity. The T cell clusters came from computational analysis alone and lack functional validation.

The germline gives CDR1 DFQATT, CDR2 SNEGSKA (reference sequence). The CDR3 is 15 residues long. Multiplex touch-down PCR amplified TRB using TRB-A and TRB-B pools in one tube. Reprocessing the multiplex PCR reads, TCRdb reports a single entry for every CDR3 protein and omits DNA. This repertoire includes approximately 3,100 distinct CDR3 sequences. TRB was amplified from roughly 250 ng of peripheral blood genomic DNA per sample. With regard to this clonotype: The target antigen is unknown.

The sample taken for sequencing was peripheral blood. This sequence was found in a human donor with an autoimmune cytopenia or autoimmune hepatitis (not recorded which). The V call is TRBV20-1, the J call TRBJ1-4; absent DNA, TCRdb's TRBD1 call cannot be checked. The CDR3 sequence is CSASGIRDRDEKLFF.